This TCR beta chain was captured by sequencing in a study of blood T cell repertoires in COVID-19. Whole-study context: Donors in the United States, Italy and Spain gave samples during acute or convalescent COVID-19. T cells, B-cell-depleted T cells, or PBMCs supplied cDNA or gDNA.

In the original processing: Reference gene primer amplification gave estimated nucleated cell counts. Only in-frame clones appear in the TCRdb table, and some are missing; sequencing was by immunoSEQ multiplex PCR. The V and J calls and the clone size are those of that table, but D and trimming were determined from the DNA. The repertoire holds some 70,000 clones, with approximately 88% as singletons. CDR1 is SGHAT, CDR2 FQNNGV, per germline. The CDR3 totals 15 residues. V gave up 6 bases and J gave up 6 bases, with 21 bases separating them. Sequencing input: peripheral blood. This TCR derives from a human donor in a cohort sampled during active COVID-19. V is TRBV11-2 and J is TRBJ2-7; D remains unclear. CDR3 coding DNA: TGTGCCAGCAGTCCCGGCGGCGTTACCACTCGCGAGCAGTACTTC. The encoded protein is CASSPGGVTTREQYF.